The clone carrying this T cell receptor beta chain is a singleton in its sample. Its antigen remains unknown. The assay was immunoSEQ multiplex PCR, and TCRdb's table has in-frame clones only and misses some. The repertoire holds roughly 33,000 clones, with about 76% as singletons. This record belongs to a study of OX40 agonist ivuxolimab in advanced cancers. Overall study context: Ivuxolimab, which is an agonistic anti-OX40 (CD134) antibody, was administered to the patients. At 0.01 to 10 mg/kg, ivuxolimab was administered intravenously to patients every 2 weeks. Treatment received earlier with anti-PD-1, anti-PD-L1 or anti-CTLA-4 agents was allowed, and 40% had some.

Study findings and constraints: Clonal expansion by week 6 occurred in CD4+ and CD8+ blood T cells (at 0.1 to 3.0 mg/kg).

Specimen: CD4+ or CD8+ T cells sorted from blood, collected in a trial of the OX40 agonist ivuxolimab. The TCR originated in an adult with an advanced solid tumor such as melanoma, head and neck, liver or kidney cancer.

The CDR3: CASSVDRGQAEAFF. DNA of the CDR3: TGTGCCAGCAGCGTGGACAGGGGGCAGGCTGAAGCTTTCTTT. The chain uses TRBV9 and TRBJ1-1, with 11 positions matching TRBD1. The CDR3 consists of 14 residues. V trimming: 2 bases; J trimming: 6 bases; junction bases outside the gene matches: 3. Germline assignment: CDR1 SGDLS and CDR2 YYNGEE.